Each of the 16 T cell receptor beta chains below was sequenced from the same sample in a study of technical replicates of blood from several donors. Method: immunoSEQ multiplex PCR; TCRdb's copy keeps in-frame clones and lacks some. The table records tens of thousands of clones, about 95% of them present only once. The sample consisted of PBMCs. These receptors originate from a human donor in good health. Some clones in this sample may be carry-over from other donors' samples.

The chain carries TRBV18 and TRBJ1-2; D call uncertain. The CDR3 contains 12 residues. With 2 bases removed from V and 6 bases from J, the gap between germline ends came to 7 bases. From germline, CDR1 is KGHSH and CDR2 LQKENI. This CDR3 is CASSPDLDGYTF. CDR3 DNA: TGTGCCAGCTCACCAGACTTAGATGGCTACACCTTC.

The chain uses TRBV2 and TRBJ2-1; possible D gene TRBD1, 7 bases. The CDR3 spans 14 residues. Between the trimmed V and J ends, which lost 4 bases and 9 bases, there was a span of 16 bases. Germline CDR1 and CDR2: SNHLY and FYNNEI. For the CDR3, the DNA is TGTGCCAGCAGTGGGGGGGTAGGGGGCTTTGAGCAGTTCTTC. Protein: CASSGGVGGFEQFF.

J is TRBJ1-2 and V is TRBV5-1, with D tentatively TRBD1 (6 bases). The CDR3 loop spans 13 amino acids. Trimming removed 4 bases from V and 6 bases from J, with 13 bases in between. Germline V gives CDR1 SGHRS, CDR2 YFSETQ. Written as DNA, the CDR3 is TGCGCCAGCAGCCCCAAGACAGGAAATGGCTACACCTTC. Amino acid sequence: CASSPKTGNGYTF.

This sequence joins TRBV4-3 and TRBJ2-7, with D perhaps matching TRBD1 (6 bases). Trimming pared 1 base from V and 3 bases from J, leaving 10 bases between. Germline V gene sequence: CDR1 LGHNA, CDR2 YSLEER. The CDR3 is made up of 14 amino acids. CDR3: CASSQGYRDYEQYF. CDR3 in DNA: TGCGCCAGCAGCCAAGGATACAGGGACTACGAGCAGTACTTC.

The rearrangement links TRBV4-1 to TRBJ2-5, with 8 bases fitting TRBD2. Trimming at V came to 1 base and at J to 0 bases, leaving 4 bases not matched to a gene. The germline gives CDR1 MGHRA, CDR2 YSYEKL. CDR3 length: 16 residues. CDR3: CASSQGRLAYQETQYF. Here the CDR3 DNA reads TGCGCCAGCAGCCAAGGGAGACTAGCGTACCAAGAGACCCAGTACTTC.

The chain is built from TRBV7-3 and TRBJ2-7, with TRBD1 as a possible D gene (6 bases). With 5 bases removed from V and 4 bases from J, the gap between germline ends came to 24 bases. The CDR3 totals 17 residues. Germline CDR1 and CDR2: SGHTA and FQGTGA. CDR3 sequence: CASSLFTPPGTNYEQYF. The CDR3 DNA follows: TGTGCCAGCAGCCTATTTACGCCGCCCGGGACAAATTACGAGCAGTACTTC.

The CDR3 DNA sequence: TGCGCCAGCAGCCTCCTTAGCGGGGGGACCTACGAGCAGTACTTC. As protein: CASSLLSGGTYEQYF. The chain couples TRBV5-1 to TRBJ2-7; TRBD2 matches at 10 bases. The trim removed 4 bases at V and 2 bases at J, leaving 6 bases unmatched. The CDR3 is 15 amino acids. Germline-derived CDR1 and CDR2 are SGHRS and YFSETQ.

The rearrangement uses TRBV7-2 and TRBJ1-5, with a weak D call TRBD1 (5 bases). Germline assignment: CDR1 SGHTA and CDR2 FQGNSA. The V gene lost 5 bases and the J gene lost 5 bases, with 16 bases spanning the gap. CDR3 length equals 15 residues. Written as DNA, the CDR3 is TGTGCCAGCAGCCCCCCTGGGGGACTGCATCAGCCCCAGCATTTT. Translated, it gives CASSPPGGLHQPQHF.

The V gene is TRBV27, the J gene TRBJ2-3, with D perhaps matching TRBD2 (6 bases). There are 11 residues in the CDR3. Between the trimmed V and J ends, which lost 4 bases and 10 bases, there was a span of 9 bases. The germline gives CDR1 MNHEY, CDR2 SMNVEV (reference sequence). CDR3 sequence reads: CASSSEGAQYF. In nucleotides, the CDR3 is TGTGCCAGCAGTTCGGAGGGTGCGCAGTATTTT.

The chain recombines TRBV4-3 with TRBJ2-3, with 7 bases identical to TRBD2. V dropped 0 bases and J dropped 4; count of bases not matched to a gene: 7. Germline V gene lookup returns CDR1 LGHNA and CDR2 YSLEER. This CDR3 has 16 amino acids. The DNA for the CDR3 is TGCGCCAGCAGCCAAGAGGGTGGGAGGGGAGCAGATACGCAGTATTTT. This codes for CASSQEGGRGADTQYF.

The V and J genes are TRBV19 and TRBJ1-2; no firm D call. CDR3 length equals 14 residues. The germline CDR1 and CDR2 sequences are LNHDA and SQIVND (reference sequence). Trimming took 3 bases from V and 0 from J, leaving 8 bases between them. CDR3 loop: CASSIYGANYGYTF. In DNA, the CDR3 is TGTGCCAGTAGTATCTACGGAGCTAACTATGGCTACACCTTC. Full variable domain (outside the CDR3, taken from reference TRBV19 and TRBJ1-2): DGGITQSPKYLFRKEGQNVTLSCEQNLNHDAMYWYRQDPGQGLRLIYYSQIVNDFQKGDIAEGYSVSREKKESFPLTVTSAQKNPTAFYLCASSIYGANYGYTFGSGTRLTVV.

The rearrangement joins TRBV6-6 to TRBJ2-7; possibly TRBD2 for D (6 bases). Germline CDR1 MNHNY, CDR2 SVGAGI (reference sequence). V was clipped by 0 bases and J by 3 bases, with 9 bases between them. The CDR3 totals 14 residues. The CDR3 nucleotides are TGTGCCAGCAGTTACTCGACTAGTCTCTACGAGCAGTACTTC. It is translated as CASSYSTSLYEQYF.

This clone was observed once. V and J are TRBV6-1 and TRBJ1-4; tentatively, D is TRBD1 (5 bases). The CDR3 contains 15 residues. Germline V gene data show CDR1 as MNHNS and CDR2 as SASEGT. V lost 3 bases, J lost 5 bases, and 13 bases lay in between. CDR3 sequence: CASSDSGGGNEKLFF. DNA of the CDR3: TGTGCCAGCAGTGATTCCGGGGGAGGAAATGAAAAACTGTTTTTT.

The CDR3 DNA reads TGCAGCATCCTTCAGGGGGGAAACACCGGGGAGCTGTTTTTT. Protein: CSILQGGNTGELFF. This chain joins TRBV29-1 and TRBJ2-2, with D possibly being TRBD1 (7 bases). Germline CDR1 and CDR2: SQVTM and ANQGSEA. The CDR3 totals 14 residues. V lost 8 bases and J 2 bases, leaving 15 bases between the germline ends.

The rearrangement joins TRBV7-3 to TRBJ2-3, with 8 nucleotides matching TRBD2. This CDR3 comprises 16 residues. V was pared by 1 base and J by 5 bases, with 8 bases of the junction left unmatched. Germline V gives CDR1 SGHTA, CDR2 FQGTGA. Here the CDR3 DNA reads TGTGCCAGCAGCTTAAGGGTCGGGGGGGCAGGAGATACGCAGTATTTT. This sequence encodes CASSLRVGGAGDTQYF.

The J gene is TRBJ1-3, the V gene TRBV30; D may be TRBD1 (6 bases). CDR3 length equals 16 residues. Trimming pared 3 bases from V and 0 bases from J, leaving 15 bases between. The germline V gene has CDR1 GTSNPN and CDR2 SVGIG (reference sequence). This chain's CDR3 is CAWRAPGQFSGNTIYF. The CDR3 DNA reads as TGTGCCTGGAGGGCTCCGGGACAATTCTCTGGAAACACCATATATTTT.